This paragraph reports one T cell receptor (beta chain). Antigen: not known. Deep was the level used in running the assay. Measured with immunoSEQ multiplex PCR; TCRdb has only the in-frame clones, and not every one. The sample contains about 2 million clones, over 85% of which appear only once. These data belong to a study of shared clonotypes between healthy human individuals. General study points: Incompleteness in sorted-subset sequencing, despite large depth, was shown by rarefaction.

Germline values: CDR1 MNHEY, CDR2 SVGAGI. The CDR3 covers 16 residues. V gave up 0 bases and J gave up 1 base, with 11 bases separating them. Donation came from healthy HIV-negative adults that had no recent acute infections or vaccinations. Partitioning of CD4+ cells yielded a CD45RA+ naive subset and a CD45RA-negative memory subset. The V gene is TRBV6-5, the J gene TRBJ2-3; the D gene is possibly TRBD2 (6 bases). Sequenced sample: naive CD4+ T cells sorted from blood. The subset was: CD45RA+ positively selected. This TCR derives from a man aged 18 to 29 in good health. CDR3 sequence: CASSYSTGVGTDTQYF. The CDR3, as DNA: TGTGCCAGCAGTTACTCGACGGGAGTCGGCACAGATACGCAGTATTTT.